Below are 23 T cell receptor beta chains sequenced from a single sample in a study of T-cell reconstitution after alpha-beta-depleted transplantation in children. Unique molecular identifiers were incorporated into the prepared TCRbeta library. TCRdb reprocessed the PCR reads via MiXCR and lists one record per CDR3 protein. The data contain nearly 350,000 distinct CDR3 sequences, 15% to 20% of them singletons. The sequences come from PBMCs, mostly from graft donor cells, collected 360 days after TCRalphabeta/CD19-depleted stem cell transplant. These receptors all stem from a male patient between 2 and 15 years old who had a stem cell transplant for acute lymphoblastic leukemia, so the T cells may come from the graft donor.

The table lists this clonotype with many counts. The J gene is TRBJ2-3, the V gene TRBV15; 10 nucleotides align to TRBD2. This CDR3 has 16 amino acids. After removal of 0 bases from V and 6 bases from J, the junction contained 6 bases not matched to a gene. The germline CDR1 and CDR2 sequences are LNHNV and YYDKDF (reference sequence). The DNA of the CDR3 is TGTGCCACCAGCAGAGATCCTGGTAGCGGGAGGGATACGCAGTATTTT. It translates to CATSRDPGSGRDTQYF.

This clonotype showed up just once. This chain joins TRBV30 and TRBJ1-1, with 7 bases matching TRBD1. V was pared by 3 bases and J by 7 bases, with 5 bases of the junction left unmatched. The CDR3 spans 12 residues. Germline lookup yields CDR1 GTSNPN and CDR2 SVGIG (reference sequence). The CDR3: CAWSQDRIEAFF. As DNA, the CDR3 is TGTGCCTGGAGCCAGGACAGGATTGAAGCTTTCTTT.

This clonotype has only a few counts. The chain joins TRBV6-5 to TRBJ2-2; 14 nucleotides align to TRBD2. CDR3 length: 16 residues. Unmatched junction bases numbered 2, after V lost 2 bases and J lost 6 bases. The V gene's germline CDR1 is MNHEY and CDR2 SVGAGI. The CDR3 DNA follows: TGTGCCAGCAGTTACGTGGGACTAGCGGGAGCCGGGGAGCTGTTTTTT. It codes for CASSYVGLAGAGELFF.

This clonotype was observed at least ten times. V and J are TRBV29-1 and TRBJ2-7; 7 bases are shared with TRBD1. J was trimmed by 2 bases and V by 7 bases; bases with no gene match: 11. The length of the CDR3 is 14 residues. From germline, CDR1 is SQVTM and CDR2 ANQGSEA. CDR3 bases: TGCAGCGCCGGAGGTACAGGGGTGGCCTACGAGCAGTACTTC. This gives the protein CSAGGTGVAYEQYF.

CDR3 loop: CASTAGQLNTEAFF. The CDR3 DNA reads as TGTGCCAGCACGGCGGGACAACTGAACACTGAAGCTTTCTTT. J is TRBJ1-1 and V is TRBV6-2 or TRBV6-3; possibly TRBD1 for D (6 bases). Germline loops: CDR1 MNHEY, CDR2 SVGEGT. Trimming shortened V by 7 bases and J by 0 bases, and 12 bases separated the two germline ends. The CDR3 contains 14 residues.

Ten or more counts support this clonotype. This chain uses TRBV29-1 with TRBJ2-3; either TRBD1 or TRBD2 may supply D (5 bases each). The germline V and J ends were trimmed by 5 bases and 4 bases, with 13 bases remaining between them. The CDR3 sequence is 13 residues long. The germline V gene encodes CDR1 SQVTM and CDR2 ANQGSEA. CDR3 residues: CSVTPGRPDTQYF. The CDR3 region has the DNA TGCAGCGTTACGCCGGGACGCCCAGATACGCAGTATTTT.

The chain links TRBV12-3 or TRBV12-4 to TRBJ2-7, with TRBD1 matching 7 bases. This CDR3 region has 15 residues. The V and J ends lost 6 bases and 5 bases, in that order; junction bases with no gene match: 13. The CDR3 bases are TGTGCCAGCAGGGACGGGCGACAGGGTCGGCACGAGCAGTACTTC. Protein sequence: CASRDGRQGRHEQYF.

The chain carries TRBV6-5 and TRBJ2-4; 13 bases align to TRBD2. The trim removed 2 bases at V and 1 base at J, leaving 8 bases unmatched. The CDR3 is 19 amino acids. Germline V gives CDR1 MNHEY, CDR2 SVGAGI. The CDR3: CASSYPGLAGSTAKNIQYF. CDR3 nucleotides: TGTGCCAGCAGTTACCCGGGACTAGCGGGATCGACGGCCAAAAACATTCAGTACTTC.

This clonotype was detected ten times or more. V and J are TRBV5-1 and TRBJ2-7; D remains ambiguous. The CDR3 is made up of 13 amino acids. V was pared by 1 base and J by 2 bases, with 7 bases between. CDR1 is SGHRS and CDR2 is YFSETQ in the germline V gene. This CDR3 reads CASSLRAAYEQYF. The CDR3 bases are TGCGCCAGCAGCTTGAGGGCTGCCTACGAGCAGTACTTC.

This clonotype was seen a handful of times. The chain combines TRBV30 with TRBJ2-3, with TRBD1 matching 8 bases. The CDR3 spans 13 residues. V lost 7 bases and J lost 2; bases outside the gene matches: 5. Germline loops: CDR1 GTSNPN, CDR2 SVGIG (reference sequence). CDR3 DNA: TGTGCCTTCGGACAGGGTCACACAGATACGCAGTATTTT. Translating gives CAFGQGHTDTQYF.

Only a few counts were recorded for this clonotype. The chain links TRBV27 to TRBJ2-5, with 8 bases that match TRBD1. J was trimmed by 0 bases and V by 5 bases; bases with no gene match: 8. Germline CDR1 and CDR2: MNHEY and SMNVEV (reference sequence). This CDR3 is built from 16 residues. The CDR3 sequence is CASSPRQGRHQETQYF. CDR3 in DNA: TGTGCCAGCAGTCCACGACAGGGGAGACACCAAGAGACCCAGTACTTC.

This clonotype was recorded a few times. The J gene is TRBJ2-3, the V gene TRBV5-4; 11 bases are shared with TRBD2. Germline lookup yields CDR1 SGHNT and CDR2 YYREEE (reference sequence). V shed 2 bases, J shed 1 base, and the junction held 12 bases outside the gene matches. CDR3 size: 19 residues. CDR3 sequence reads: CASSLGTVLAGGGTDTQYF. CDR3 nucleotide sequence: TGTGCCAGCAGCTTAGGGACGGTTCTAGCGGGAGGAGGCACAGATACGCAGTATTTT.

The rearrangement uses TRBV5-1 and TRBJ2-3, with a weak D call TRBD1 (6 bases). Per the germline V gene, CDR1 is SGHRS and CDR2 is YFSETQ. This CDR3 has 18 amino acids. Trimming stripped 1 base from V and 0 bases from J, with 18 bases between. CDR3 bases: TGCGCCAGCAGCTTGAGGGCAGGGGCCCCGACTAGCACAGATACGCAGTATTTT. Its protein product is CASSLRAGAPTSTDTQYF.

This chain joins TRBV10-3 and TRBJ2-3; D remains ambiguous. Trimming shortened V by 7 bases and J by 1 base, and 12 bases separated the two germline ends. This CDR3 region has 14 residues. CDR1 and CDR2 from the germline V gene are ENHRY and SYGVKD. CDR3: CAIKGGDGTDTQYF. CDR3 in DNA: TGTGCCATCAAGGGCGGAGACGGCACAGATACGCAGTATTTT.

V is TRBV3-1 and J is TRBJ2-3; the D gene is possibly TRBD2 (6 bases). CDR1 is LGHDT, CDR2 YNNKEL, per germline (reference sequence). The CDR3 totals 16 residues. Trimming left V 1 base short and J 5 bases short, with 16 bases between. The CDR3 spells CASSQGYGSGGDTQYF. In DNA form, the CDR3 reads TGTGCCAGCAGCCAAGGATACGGGAGTGGAGGAGATACGCAGTATTTT.

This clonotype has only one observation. DNA of the CDR3: TGTGCCAGCAGTTACTCTGCCCCTAGACTAGCGGGAGGATACAATGAGCAGTTCTTC. It specifies CASSYSAPRLAGGYNEQFF. V usage is TRBV6-2 or TRBV6-3 and J usage is TRBJ2-1; 13 bases map to TRBD2. J was trimmed by 4 bases and V by 0 bases; bases with no gene match: 9. CDR1 is MNHEY and CDR2 is SVGEGT in the germline V gene. The CDR3 is 19 residues long.

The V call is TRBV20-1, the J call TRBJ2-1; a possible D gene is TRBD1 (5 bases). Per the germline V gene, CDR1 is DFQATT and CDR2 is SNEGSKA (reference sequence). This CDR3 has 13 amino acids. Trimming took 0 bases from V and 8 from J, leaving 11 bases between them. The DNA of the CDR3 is TGCAGTGCTAGAGATCCCCTACAGGATGAGCAGTTCTTC. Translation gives CSARDPLQDEQFF.

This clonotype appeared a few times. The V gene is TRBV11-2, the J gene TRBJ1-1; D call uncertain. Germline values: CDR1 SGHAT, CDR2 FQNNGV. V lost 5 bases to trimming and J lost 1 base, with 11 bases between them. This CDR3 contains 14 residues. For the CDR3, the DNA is TGTGCCAGCAGCCCCCGGGTCCGGAACACTGAAGCTTTCTTT. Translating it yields CASSPRVRNTEAFF.

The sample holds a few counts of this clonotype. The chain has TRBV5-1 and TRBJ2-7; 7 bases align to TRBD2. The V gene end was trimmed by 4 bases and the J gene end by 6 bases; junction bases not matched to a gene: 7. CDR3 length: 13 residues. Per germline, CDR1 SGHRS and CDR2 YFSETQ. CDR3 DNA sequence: TGCGCCAGCAGCCGGGGCGGGGAGGGCGAGCAGTACTTC. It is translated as CASSRGGEGEQYF.

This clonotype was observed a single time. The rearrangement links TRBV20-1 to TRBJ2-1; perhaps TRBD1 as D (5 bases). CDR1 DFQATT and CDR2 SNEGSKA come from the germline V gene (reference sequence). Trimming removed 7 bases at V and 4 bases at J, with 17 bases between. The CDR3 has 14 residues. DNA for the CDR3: TGCAGTGTCCTACAGGATACAGGTTACAATGAGCAGTTCTTC. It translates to CSVLQDTGYNEQFF.

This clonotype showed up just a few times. CDR3 loop: CASSFGGKVAGETQYF. CDR3 DNA: TGTGCCAGCAGCTTTGGCGGGAAGGTAGCGGGAGAGACCCAGTACTTC. The gene calls are TRBV12-3 or TRBV12-4 and TRBJ2-5; 7 bases line up with TRBD2. V lost 6 bases and J lost 4; bases outside the gene matches: 14. The CDR3 has 16 amino acids.

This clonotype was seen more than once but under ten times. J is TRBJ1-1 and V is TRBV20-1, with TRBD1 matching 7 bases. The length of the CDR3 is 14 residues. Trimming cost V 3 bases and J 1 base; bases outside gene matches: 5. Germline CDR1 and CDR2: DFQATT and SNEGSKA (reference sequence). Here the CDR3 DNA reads TGCAGTGCTAGCGGAACAGGGGCGAACACTGAAGCTTTCTTT. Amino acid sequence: CSASGTGANTEAFF.

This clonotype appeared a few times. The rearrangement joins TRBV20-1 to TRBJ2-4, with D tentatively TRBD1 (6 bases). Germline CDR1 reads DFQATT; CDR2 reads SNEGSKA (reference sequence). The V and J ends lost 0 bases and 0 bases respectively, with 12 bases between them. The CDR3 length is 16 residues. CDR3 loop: CSARDQGGIAKNIQYF. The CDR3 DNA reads TGCAGTGCTAGAGATCAAGGGGGAATAGCCAAAAACATTCAGTACTTC.